These 28 T cell receptor beta chains came from one sample sequenced in a study of T cells in localized non-small cell lung cancer. The table came from immunoSEQ multiplex PCR; TCRdb's copy has only in-frame clones and leaves some out. The table has nearly 25,000 clones, approximately 90% seen once. Specimen: peripheral blood, collected before any cancer treatment. These receptors originate from a woman aged 35 to 70 with stage I lung adenocarcinoma.

The gene calls are TRBV2 and TRBJ2-5; 9 positions agree with TRBD2. The length of the CDR3 is 15 residues. V shed 6 bases, J shed 5 bases, and the junction held 10 bases outside the gene matches. Germline V gene sequence: CDR1 SNHLY, CDR2 FYNNEI. CDR3 region: CASSNPGTSLETQYF. The CDR3 DNA reads as TGTGCCAGCAGCAACCCCGGGACTAGCTTGGAGACCCAGTACTTC.

The chain employs TRBV6-1 and TRBJ2-3; a weak D match, TRBD1 (6 bases). Germline-derived CDR1 and CDR2 are MNHNS and SASEGT. V was shortened by 4 bases and J by 1 base, with 12 bases between the two germline ends. CDR3 size: 15 residues. CDR3 sequence reads: CASSVNRVGTDTQYF. As DNA, the CDR3 is TGTGCCAGCAGTGTTAACAGGGTTGGCACAGATACGCAGTATTTT.

The count of this clone is one. The J gene is TRBJ1-2, the V gene TRBV4-2, with a tentative D call TRBD1 (6 bases). Germline CDR1 LGHNA, CDR2 YNFKEQ. Trimming took 1 base from V and 6 from J, leaving 18 bases between them. This CDR3 has 16 amino acids. CDR3 nucleotide sequence: TGTGCCAGCAGCCAAGGAAAGTACAGGGACAACGATGGCTACACCTTC. Translating it yields CASSQGKYRDNDGYTF.

The CDR3 sequence: CASSGAGRGSYNEQFF. In DNA form, the CDR3 reads TGCGCCAGCAGCGGCGCTGGGCGGGGCTCCTACAATGAGCAGTTCTTC. The chain joins TRBV5-1 to TRBJ2-1, with D possibly matching TRBD2 (6 bases). Trimming took 4 bases from V and 0 from J, leaving 14 bases between them. The CDR3 runs 16 residues. CDR1 and CDR2 from the germline V gene are SGHRS and YFSETQ.

V and J are TRBV5-4 and TRBJ2-7; weak D call: TRBD1 (6 bases). This CDR3 comprises 15 residues. Germline V gives CDR1 SGHNT, CDR2 YYREEE (reference sequence). The V and J ends lost 5 bases and 3 bases respectively, with 18 bases between them. The CDR3 region is CASRPGQRNDYEQYF. In DNA form, the CDR3 reads TGTGCCAGCAGGCCTGGACAGAGAAATGACTACGAGCAGTACTTC.

The chain links TRBV4-1 to TRBJ1-2, with no clear D. The CDR3 has 14 residues. Germline-derived CDR1 and CDR2 are MGHRA and YSYEKL. V lost 0 bases and J 8 bases, leaving 13 bases between the germline ends. This chain's CDR3 is CASSQEVRVAGYTF. DNA for the CDR3: TGCGCCAGCAGCCAAGAGGTCCGTGTTGCCGGCTACACCTTC.

This chain uses TRBV19 with TRBJ1-2, with 7 bases aligning to TRBD1. The CDR3 is made up of 15 amino acids. The germline gives CDR1 LNHDA, CDR2 SQIVND (reference sequence). J gave up 2 bases and V 6 bases, and 9 bases lay outside the gene matches. The CDR3 DNA reads TGTGCCAGTAGCCATGGGAACAGGGGAAACTATGGCTACACCTTC. It codes for CASSHGNRGNYGYTF.

V is TRBV29-1 and J is TRBJ2-7; 8 nucleotides align to TRBD2. The CDR3 runs 15 residues. J gave up 2 bases and V 6 bases, and 12 bases lay outside the gene matches. CDR1 is SQVTM, CDR2 ANQGSEA, per germline. The CDR3 spells CSVPPGGAGAYEQYF. CDR3 DNA sequence: TGCAGCGTGCCCCCGGGGGGGGCGGGAGCCTACGAGCAGTACTTC.

V usage is TRBV6-1 and J usage is TRBJ2-7, with 7 bases lining up with TRBD2. The V gene end was trimmed by 0 bases and the J gene end by 8 bases; junction bases not matched to a gene: 4. The CDR3 runs 13 residues. Germline assignment: CDR1 MNHNS and CDR2 SASEGT. The CDR3 sequence is CASSEAGGYKQYF. CDR3 bases: TGTGCCAGCAGTGAAGCGGGGGGGTACAAGCAGTACTTC.

This clone was seen once. V and J are TRBV6-1 and TRBJ1-2, with 9 bases fitting TRBD1. The V gene's germline CDR1 is MNHNS and CDR2 SASEGT. The CDR3 extends over 14 amino acids. Losses at the gene ends were 4 bases for V and 7 bases for J; bases not matched to a gene: 7. Here the CDR3 reads CASSVDRGRSGYTF. In DNA form, the CDR3 reads TGTGCCAGCAGTGTGGACAGGGGAAGGAGTGGCTACACCTTC.

The CDR3 region is CASSGGTPWNTQYF. CDR3 bases: TGTGCCAGCAGCGGCGGGACTCCGTGGAATACGCAGTATTTT. This chain uses TRBV13 with TRBJ2-3, with D possibly TRBD2 on 6 matching bases. CDR1 is PRHDT and CDR2 is FYEKMQ in the germline V gene (reference sequence). This CDR3 contains 14 residues. Trimming took 5 bases from V and 7 from J, leaving 16 bases between them.

The chain has TRBV28 and TRBJ1-2, with D perhaps TRBD1 (6 bases). V was clipped by 8 bases and J by 3 bases, with 13 bases between them. The CDR3 is 13 amino acids. The V gene's germline CDR1 is MDHEN and CDR2 SYDVKM. The DNA for the CDR3 is TGTGCCAGCGGGGGCACCTGGGACTATGGCTACACCTTC. The encoded protein is CASGGTWDYGYTF.

The V and J genes are TRBV5-1 and TRBJ2-3, with TRBD2 identical over 12 bases. The CDR3 covers 13 residues. The ends lost 5 bases at V and 5 bases at J; junction bases unmatched: 0. Germline CDR1 is SGHRS and CDR2 is YFSETQ. CDR3 loop: CASRLAGGDTQYF. CDR3 DNA: TGCGCCAGCAGACTAGCGGGAGGAGATACGCAGTATTTT.

The chain couples TRBV5-1 to TRBJ2-1; 11 bases map to TRBD2. CDR3 length: 17 residues. The junction had 10 bases not matched to a gene; V was cut back by 4 bases and J by 4 bases. The V gene's germline CDR1 is SGHRS and CDR2 YFSETQ. The CDR3 region is CASSLGLAEPGYNEQFF. The DNA of the CDR3 is TGCGCCAGCAGCCTGGGACTAGCGGAGCCCGGATACAATGAGCAGTTCTTC.

The rearrangement joins TRBV5-1 to TRBJ2-3, with 7 bases matching TRBD2. Germline lookup yields CDR1 SGHRS and CDR2 YFSETQ. The CDR3 has 16 residues. V lost 0 bases, J lost 2 bases, and 6 bases stayed unmatched. DNA of the CDR3: TGCGCCAGCAGCTTGGGGGACTACCGAGTCACAGATACGCAGTATTTT. This codes for CASSLGDYRVTDTQYF. The variable domain in full, with the rest retrieved from reference TRBV5-1 and TRBJ2-3, is KAGVTQTPRYLIKTRGQQVTLSCSPISGHRSVSWYQQTPGQGLQFLFEYFSETQRNKGNFPGRFSGRQFSNSRSEMNVSTLELGDSALYLCASSLGDYRVTDTQYFGPGTRLTVL.

There are a few counts of this clone. The V gene is TRBV6-1, the J gene TRBJ1-5; TRBD1 agrees at 9 bases. This CDR3 has 18 residues. Germline values: CDR1 MNHNS, CDR2 SASEGT. The V segment lost 2 bases and the J segment 7 bases; nucleotides outside the gene matches: 15. The DNA of the CDR3 is TGTGCCAGCAGTGAAATGGGGGGACTACAGGGGGCAAGACAGCCCCAGCATTTT. Protein: CASSEMGGLQGARQPQHF.

The chain carries TRBV27 and TRBJ2-3, with TRBD2 identical over 9 bases. V dropped 1 base and J dropped 0; count of bases not matched to a gene: 5. The CDR3 consists of 17 residues. Germline-derived CDR1 and CDR2 are MNHEY and SMNVEV (reference sequence). This CDR3 reads CASSLWGGRVSTDTQYF. As DNA, the CDR3 is TGTGCCAGCAGTTTATGGGGCGGGAGGGTAAGCACAGATACGCAGTATTTT.

This clone was counted a few times. J is TRBJ1-6 and V is TRBV2; no firm D call. The germline V gene encodes CDR1 SNHLY and CDR2 FYNNEI. The CDR3 is 16 residues long. V lost 4 bases, J lost 9 bases, and 19 bases lay in between. The CDR3 DNA follows: TGTGCCAGCAGTGTAGAGGCTAGCACGCGGGGTTCACCCCTCCACTTT. Protein sequence: CASSVEASTRGSPLHF.

The chain combines TRBV6-1 with TRBJ2-7, with TRBD1 identical over 8 bases. This CDR3 region has 11 residues. Germline CDR1 MNHNS, CDR2 SASEGT. After removal of 9 bases from V and 3 bases from J, the junction contained 1 base not matched to a gene. CDR3 sequence (DNA): TGTGCCAGTGGACAGGGCTACGAGCAGTACTTC. Protein product: CASGQGYEQYF.

This chain links TRBV28 with TRBJ1-2; D possibly corresponds to TRBD1 (6 bases). This CDR3 spans 16 amino acids. Trimming took 6 bases from V and 5 from J, leaving 22 bases between them. CDR1 MDHEN and CDR2 SYDVKM come from the germline V gene. The CDR3 spells CASRPTVWGALYGYTF. As DNA, the CDR3 is TGTGCCAGCAGGCCAACGGTATGGGGGGCTCTTTATGGCTACACCTTC.

V usage is TRBV11-1 and J usage is TRBJ2-3; D is perhaps TRBD2 (6 bases). V was shortened by 5 bases and J by 5 bases, with 17 bases between the two germline ends. This CDR3 contains 15 residues. Germline values: CDR1 SGHAT, CDR2 FQDESV (reference sequence). CDR3: CASSAGREYGDTQYF. The CDR3 DNA follows: TGTGCCAGCAGCGCAGGCCGGGAGTATGGAGATACGCAGTATTTT.

This chain joins TRBV2 and TRBJ2-7; D is ambiguous. V gave up 9 bases and J gave up 3 bases, with 15 bases separating them. CDR1 is SNHLY and CDR2 is FYNNEI in the germline V gene. The CDR3 runs to 13 residues. As DNA, the CDR3 is TGTGCCAGAGATTCCGGGTCCGGCTACGAGCAGTACTTC. It translates to CARDSGSGYEQYF.

The rearrangement joins TRBV27 to TRBJ2-1, with D unresolved. The V end lost 3 bases, the J end lost 3 bases, and 12 bases lay between the germline ends. CDR3 length: 15 residues. Per the germline V gene, CDR1 is MNHEY and CDR2 is SMNVEV (reference sequence). The CDR3 region is CASSFLQTFYNEQFF. The CDR3 nucleotides read TGTGCCAGCAGTTTTCTCCAGACATTCTACAATGAGCAGTTCTTC.

CDR3 DNA: TGTGCCAGCAGCGGCCGGAGGGGGGGACCTTACCACAATCAGCCCCAGCATTTT. The encoded protein is CASSGRRGGPYHNQPQHF. The J gene is TRBJ1-5, the V gene TRBV9, with D tentatively TRBD1 (6 bases). From germline, CDR1 is SGDLS and CDR2 YYNGEE. Trimming removed 3 bases at V and 3 bases at J, with 22 bases between. This CDR3 region has 18 residues. Together with reference TRBV9 and TRBJ1-5, the CDR3 gives the full variable domain: DSGVTQTPKHLITATGQRVTLRCSPRSGDLSVYWYQQSLDQGLQFLIQYYNGEERAKGNILERFSAQQFPDLHSELNLSSLELGDSALYFCASSGRRGGPYHNQPQHFGDGTRLSIL.

V gene TRBV9 combines with J gene TRBJ2-3; TRBD2 matches at 10 bases. Trimming removed 4 bases from V and 3 bases from J; junction bases left unmatched: 14. CDR3 size: 18 residues. Germline CDR1 and CDR2: SGDLS and YYNGEE. The CDR3 DNA is TGTGCCAGCAGCTCTCGTCCCGGGACTAGCGTCAGAACAGATACGCAGTATTTT. The encoded protein is CASSSRPGTSVRTDTQYF.

The rearrangement links TRBV5-4 to TRBJ2-3, with D possibly called TRBD1 or TRBD2 (5 bases each). The germline V and J ends were trimmed by 4 bases and 0 bases, with 6 bases remaining between them. The CDR3 has 13 amino acids. CDR1 and CDR2 from the germline V gene are SGHNT and YYREEE (reference sequence). In nucleotides, the CDR3 is TGTGCCAGCAGCCGGGACAGCACAGATACGCAGTATTTT. Encoded protein: CASSRDSTDTQYF.

The rearrangement joins TRBV18 to TRBJ1-4; D unclear. The CDR3 length is 15 residues. Trimming left V 2 bases short and J 0 bases short, with 7 bases between. Germline CDR1 and CDR2: KGHSH and LQKENI. Here the CDR3 DNA reads TGTGCCAGCTCACCAGATCAGGCAACTAATGAAAAACTGTTTTTT. Protein: CASSPDQATNEKLFF.

The V gene is TRBV12-2, the J gene TRBJ2-3. TRBV12-2 represents a pseudogene. The CDR3 has 12 amino acids. The CDR3 DNA reads TGTGCAAGTCGCTTGGGATCAGATACGCAGTATTTT. This codes for CASRLGSDTQYF.